Given below is one T cell receptor (beta chain) in context. The protocol was immunoSEQ multiplex PCR, while the TCRdb copy is restricted to in-frame clones and leaves out a portion. The data show around 170,000 clones, with 88% seen just once and roughly 9% held by the top ten. The germline V gene has CDR1 MNHEY and CDR2 SVGAGI. CDR3 size: 13 residues. The V and J ends lost 8 bases and 7 bases, in that order; junction bases with no gene match: 4. This entry belongs to a study of blood T cell repertoires in COVID-19. For the study at large: Acute and convalescent COVID-19 specimens originated in the United States, Italy and Spain.

This TCR came from a woman younger than 30 who had recovered from COVID-19. The gene calls are TRBV6-5 and TRBJ2-1, with 11 bases aligning to TRBD2. Sequenced: PBMCs or T cells enriched from blood (not recorded which). CDR3 sequence reads: CASQTSGSNEQFF. The DNA of the CDR3 is TGTGCCAGCCAAACTAGCGGGAGTAATGAGCAGTTCTTC.